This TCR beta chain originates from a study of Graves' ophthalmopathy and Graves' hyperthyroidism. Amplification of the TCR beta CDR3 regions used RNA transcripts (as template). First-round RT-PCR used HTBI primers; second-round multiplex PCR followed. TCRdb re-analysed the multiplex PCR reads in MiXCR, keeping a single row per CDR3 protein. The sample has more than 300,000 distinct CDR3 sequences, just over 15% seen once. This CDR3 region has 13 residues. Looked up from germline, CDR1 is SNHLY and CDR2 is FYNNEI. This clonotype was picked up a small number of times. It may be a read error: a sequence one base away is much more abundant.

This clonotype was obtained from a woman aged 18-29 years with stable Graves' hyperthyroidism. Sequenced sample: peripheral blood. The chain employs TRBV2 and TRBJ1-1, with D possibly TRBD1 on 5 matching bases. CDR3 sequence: CASRAWGDTEACF. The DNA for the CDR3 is TGTGCCAGCAGGGCGTGGGGCGACACTGAAGCTTGCTTT.